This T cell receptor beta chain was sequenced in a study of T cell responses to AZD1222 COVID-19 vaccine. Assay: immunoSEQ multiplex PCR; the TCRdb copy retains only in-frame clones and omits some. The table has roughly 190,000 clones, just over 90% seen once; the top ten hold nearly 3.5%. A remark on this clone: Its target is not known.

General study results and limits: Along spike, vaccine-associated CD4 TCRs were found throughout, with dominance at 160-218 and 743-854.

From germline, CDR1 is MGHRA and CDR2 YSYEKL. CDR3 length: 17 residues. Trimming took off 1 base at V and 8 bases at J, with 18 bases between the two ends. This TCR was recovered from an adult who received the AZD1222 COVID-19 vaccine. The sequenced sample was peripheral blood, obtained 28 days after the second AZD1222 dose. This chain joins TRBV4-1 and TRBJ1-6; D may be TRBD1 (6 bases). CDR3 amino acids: CASSQVHVGAGDSPLHF. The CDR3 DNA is TGCGCCAGCAGCCAAGTCCACGTGGGGGCAGGGGATTCACCCCTCCACTTT.